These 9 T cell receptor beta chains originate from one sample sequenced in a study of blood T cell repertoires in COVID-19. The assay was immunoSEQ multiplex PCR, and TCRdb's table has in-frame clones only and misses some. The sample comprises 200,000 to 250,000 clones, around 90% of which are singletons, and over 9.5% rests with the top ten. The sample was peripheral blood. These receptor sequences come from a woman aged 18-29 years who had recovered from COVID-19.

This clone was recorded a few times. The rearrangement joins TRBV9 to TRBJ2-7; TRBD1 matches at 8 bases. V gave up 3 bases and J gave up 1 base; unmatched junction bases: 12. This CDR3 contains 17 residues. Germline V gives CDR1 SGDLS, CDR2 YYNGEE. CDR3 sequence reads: CASSARTGPFPSYEQYF. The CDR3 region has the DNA TGTGCCAGCAGCGCCCGGACAGGGCCATTCCCTTCCTACGAGCAGTACTTC.

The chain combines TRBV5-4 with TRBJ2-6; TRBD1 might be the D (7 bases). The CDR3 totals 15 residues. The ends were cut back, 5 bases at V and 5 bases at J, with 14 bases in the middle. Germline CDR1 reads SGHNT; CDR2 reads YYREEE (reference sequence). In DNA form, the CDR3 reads TGTGCCAGCAGGGGCAGGGGGGAACGGGCCAACGTCCTGACTTTC. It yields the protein CASRGRGERANVLTF.

In DNA, the CDR3 is TGTGCCAGCAGCAAAGGGGTAACTAGCGGGAGTTCTTGCGAGCAGTACTTC. Protein: CASSKGVTSGSSCEQYF. The V and J genes are TRBV21-1 and TRBJ2-7; the table names TRBD2, a call not compared with the DNA. TRBV21-1 is termed a pseudogene. The length of the CDR3 is 17 residues.

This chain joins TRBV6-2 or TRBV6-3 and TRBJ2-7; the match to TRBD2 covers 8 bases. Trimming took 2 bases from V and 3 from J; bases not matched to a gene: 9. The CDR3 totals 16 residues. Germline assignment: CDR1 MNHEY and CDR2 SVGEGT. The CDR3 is CASSYQTSENNYEQYF. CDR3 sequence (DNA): TGTGCCAGCAGTTACCAGACTAGCGAGAACAACTACGAGCAGTACTTC.

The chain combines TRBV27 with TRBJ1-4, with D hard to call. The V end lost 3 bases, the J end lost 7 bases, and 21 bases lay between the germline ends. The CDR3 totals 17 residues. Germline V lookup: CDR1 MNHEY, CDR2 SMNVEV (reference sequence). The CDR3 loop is CASSFLRYRRGGEKLFF. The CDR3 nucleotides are TGTGCCAGCAGTTTCCTTAGGTATCGACGGGGTGGTGAAAAACTGTTTTTT. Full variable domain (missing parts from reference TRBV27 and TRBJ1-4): EAQVTQNPRYLITVTGKKLTVTCSQNMNHEYMSWYRQDPGLGLRQIYYSMNVEVTDKGDVPEGYKVSRKEKRNFPLILESPSPNQTSLYFCASSFLRYRRGGEKLFFGSGTQLSVL.

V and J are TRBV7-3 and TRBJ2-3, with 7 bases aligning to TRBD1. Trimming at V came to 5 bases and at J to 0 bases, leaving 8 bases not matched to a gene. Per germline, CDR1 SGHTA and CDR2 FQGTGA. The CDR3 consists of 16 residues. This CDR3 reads CASSPRQGFSTDTQYF. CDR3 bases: TGTGCCAGCAGCCCTCGACAGGGTTTTAGCACAGATACGCAGTATTTT.

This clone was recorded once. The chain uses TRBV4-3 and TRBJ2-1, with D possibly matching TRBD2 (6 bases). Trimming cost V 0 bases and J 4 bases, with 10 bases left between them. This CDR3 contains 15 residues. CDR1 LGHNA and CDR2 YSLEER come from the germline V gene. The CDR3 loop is CASSQDARGYNEQFF. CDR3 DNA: TGCGCCAGCAGCCAAGATGCGCGGGGTTACAATGAGCAGTTCTTC.

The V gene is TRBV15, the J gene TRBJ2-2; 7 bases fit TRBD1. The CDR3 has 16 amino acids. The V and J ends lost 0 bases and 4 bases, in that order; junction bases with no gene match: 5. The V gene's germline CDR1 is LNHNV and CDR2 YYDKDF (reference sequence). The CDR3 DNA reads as TGTGCCACCAGCAGAGAACCAGGGGGAATCACCGGGGAGCTGTTTTTT. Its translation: CATSREPGGITGELFF.

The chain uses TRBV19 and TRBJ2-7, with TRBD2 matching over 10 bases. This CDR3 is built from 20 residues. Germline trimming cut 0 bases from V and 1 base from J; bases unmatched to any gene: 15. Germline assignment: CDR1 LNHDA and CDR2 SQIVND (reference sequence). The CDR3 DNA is TGTGCCAGTAGTATAGAGATCGGGTGGCTAGCGGGAGTTGGATCCTACGAGCAGTACTTC. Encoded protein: CASSIEIGWLAGVGSYEQYF. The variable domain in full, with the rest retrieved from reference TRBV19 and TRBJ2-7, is DGGITQSPKYLFRKEGQNVTLSCEQNLNHDAMYWYRQDPGQGLRLIYYSQIVNDFQKGDIAEGYSVSREKKESFPLTVTSAQKNPTAFYLCASSIEIGWLAGVGSYEQYFGPGTRLTVT.